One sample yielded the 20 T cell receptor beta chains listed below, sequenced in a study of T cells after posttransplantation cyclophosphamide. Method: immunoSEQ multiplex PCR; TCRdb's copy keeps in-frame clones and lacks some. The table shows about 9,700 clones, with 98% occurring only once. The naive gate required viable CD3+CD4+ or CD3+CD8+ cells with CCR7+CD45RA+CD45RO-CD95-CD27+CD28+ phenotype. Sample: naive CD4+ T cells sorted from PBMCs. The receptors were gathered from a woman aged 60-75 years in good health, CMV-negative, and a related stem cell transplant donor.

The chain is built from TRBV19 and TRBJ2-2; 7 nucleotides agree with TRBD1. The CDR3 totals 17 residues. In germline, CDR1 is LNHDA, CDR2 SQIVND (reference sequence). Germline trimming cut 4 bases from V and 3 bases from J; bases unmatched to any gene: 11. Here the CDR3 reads CASSTLVPQGDTGELFF. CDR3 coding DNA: TGTGCCAGTAGTACGCTTGTACCGCAGGGGGACACCGGGGAGCTGTTTTTT.

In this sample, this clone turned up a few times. The CDR3 nucleotides read TGTGCCAGCAGCGCAACAACAGGGAACACTGAAGCTTTCTTT. This sequence encodes CASSATTGNTEAFF. The rearrangement links TRBV9 to TRBJ1-1, with D possibly being TRBD1 (5 bases). The germline V gene has CDR1 SGDLS and CDR2 YYNGEE. This CDR3 has 14 residues. With 3 bases removed from V and 1 base from J, the gap between germline ends came to 10 bases.

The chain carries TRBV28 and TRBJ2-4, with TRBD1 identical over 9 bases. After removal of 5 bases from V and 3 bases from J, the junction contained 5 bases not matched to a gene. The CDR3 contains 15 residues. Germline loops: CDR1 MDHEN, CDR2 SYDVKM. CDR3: CASSPPTGGKNIQYF. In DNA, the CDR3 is TGTGCCAGCAGTCCGCCGACAGGGGGCAAAAACATTCAGTACTTC.

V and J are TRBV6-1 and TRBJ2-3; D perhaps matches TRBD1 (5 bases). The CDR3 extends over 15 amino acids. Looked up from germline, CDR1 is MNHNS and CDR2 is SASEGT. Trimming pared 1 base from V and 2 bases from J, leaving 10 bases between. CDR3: CASSEGGRNTDTQYF. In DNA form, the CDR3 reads TGTGCCAGCAGTGAAGGGGGCAGGAACACAGATACGCAGTATTTT.

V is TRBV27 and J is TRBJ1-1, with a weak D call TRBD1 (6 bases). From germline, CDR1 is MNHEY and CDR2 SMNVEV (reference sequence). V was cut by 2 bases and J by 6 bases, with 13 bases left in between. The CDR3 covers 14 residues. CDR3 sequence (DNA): TGTGCCAGCAGTTTAACAGGGATTGGGGCTGAAGCTTTCTTT. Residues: CASSLTGIGAEAFF.

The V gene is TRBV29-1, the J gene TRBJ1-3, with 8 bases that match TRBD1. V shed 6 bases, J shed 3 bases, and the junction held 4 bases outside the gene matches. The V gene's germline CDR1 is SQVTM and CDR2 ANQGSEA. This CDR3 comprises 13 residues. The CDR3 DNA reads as TGCAGCGTACAGACAGGGGTTGGAAACACCATATATTTT. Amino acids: CSVQTGVGNTIYF.

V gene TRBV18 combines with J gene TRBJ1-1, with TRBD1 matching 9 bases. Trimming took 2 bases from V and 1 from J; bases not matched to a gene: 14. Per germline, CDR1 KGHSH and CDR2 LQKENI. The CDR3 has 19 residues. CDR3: CASSPTGGSVRGSNTEAFF. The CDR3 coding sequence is TGTGCCAGCTCACCAACAGGGGGCTCAGTCCGCGGGTCGAACACTGAAGCTTTCTTT.

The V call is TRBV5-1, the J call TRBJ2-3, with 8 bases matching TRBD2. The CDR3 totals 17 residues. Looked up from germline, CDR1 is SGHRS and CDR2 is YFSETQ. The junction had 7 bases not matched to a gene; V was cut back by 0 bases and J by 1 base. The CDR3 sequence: CASSLGGSGMRTDTQYF. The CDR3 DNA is TGCGCCAGCAGCTTGGGAGGTAGCGGGATGCGCACAGATACGCAGTATTTT.

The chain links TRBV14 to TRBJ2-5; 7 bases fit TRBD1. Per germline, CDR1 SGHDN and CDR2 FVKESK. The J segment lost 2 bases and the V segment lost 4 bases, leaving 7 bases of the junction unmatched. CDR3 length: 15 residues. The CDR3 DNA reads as TGTGCCAGCAGCCCCTTGACAGGGTGGCAAGAGACCCAGTACTTC. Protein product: CASSPLTGWQETQYF.

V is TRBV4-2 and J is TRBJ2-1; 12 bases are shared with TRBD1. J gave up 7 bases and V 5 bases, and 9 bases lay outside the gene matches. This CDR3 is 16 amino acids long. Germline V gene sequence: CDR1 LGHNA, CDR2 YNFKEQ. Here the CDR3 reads CASSESGTGGANEQFF. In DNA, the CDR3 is TGTGCCAGCAGCGAGTCCGGGACAGGGGGCGCGAATGAGCAGTTCTTC.

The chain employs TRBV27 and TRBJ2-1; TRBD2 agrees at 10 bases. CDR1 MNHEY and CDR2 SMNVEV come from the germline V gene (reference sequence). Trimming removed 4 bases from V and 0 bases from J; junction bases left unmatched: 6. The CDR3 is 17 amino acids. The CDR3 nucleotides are TGTGCCAGCAGTTGGGCGGTAGCGGGGGGCTCCTACAATGAGCAGTTCTTC. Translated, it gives CASSWAVAGGSYNEQFF.

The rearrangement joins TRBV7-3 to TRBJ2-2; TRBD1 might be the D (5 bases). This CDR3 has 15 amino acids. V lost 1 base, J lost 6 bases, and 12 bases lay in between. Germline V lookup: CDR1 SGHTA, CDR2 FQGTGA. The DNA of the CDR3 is TGTGCCAGCAGCTTAAAGGCTAGGGGCGCCGGGGAGCTGTTTTTT. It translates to CASSLKARGAGELFF.

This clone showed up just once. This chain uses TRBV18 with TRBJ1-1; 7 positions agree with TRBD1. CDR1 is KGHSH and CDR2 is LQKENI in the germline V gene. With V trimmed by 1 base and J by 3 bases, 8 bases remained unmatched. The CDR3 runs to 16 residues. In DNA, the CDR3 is TGTGCCAGCTCACCACAGGGGGCAGTGGGTTACACTGAAGCTTTCTTT. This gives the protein CASSPQGAVGYTEAFF.

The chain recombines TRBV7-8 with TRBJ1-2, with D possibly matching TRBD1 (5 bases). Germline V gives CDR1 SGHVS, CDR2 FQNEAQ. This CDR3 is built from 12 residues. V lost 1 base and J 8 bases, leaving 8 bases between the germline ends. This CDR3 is CASSLGGAGYTF. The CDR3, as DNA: TGTGCCAGCAGCTTAGGCGGGGCCGGCTACACCTTC. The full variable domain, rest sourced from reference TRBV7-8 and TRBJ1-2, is GAGVSQSPRYKVAKRGQDVALRCDPISGHVSLFWYQQALGQGPEFLTYFQNEAQLDKSGLPSDRFFAERPEGSVSTLKIQRTQQEDSAVYLCASSLGGAGYTFGSGTRLTVV.

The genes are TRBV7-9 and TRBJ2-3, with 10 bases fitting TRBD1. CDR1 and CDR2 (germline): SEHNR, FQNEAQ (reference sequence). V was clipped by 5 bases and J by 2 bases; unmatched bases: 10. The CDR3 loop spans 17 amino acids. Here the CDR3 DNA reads TGTGCCAGCAGCGGCCCGGGACAGGGGCTTTCCACAGATACGCAGTATTTT. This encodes CASSGPGQGLSTDTQYF.

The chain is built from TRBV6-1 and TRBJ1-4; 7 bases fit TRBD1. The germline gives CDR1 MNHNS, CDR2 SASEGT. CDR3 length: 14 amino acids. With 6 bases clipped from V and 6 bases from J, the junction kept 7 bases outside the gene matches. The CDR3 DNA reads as TGTGCCAGCAGAAGACAGGGAGGCGATGAAAAACTGTTTTTT. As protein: CASRRQGGDEKLFF.

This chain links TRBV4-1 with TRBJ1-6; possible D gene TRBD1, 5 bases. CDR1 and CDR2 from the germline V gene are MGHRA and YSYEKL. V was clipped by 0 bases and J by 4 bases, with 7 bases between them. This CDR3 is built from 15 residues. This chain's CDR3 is CASSQEGGYNSPLHF. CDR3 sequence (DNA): TGCGCCAGCAGCCAAGAGGGGGGATATAATTCACCCCTCCACTTT.

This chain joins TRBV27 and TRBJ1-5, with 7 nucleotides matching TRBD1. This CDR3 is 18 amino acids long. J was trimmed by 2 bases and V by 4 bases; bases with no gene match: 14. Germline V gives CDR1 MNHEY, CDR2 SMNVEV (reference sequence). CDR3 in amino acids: CASSSRTHTGVGNQPQHF. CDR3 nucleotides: TGTGCCAGCAGTTCGCGGACCCACACAGGGGTCGGCAATCAGCCCCAGCATTTT.

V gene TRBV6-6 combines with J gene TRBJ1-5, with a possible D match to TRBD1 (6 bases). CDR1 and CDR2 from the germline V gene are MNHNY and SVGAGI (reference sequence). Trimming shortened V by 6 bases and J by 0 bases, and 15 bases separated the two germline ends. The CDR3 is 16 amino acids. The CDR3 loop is CASRDRTADSNQPQHF. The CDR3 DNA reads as TGTGCCAGCAGAGATAGGACAGCCGATAGCAATCAGCCCCAGCATTTT.

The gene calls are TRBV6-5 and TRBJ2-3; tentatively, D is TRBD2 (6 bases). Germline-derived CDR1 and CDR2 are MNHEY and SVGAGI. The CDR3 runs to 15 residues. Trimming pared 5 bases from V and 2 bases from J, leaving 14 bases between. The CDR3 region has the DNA TGTGCCAGCAGTCTCCGGGACTCATTCACAGATACGCAGTATTTT. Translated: CASSLRDSFTDTQYF.